This T cell receptor (beta chain) is from a study of blood T cell repertoires in COVID-19. About the study: The United States, Italy and Spain were the sources of the acute and convalescent COVID-19 samples. Sample material is recorded as cDNA or gDNA derived from T cells, B-cell-depleted T cells, or PBMCs.

Original processing notes: Amplified reference gene primers provided the basis for estimating nucleated cell counts. The assay was immunoSEQ multiplex PCR, and TCRdb's table has in-frame clones only and misses some. The V and J calls and clone size were taken over from that table, and D and trimming were inferred from the DNA. The repertoire holds about 67,000 clones, with about 87% as singletons. The CDR3 consists of 14 residues. The germline V gene encodes CDR1 SGHRS and CDR2 YFSETQ. J gave up 7 bases and V 1 base, and 7 bases lay outside the gene matches. The sample comprised peripheral blood. This TCR was recovered from a man between 50 and 59 years old with active COVID-19. V and J are TRBV5-1 and TRBJ1-2; TRBD1 matches at 7 bases. CDR3 protein: CASSLRQGDGGYTF. Here the CDR3 DNA reads TGCGCCAGCAGCTTGAGGCAGGGGGATGGTGGCTACACCTTC.